This T cell receptor beta chain stems from a study of response to subunit inactivated influenza vaccine. The study's findings and limits: With each seasonal influenza vaccination, the authors suggested, few new T cells are recruited.

Details on this clonotype: Its antigen remains unknown.

CDR1 is MNHEY and CDR2 is SVGAGI in the germline V gene. The CDR3 is 15 amino acids. The germline V and J ends were trimmed by 4 bases and 0 bases, with 7 bases remaining between them. TCRdb passed the RT-PCR reads through MiXCR, listing each CDR3 protein once. The sample has approximately 680,000 distinct CDR3 sequences; around 14% are singletons. The genes are TRBV6-5 and TRBJ2-6, with a tentative D call TRBD2 (5 bases). This receptor was identified in a man aged 50 or older who received an inactivated influenza vaccine. The material was PBMCs from blood, obtained 12 days after vaccination. The CDR3 is CASSSGNSGANVLTF. CDR3 sequence (DNA): TGTGCCAGCAGTTCCGGGAACTCTGGGGCCAACGTCCTGACTTTC.